One and the same sample provided the 10 T cell receptor beta chains below, sequenced in a study of blood T cells in healthy people across ages. Next came a second PCR, run for about 6 to 11 cycles, which used a sample-barcoded 5' primer along with a J-beta primer mix. TCRdb re-analysed the 5' RACE reads in MiXCR, keeping a single row per CDR3 protein. The data hold 1.6 million or so distinct CDR3 sequences, with roughly 32% observed a single time. The specimen sequenced was blood. The origin of the receptors is a woman in her twenties or thirties in good health.

There are many counts of this clonotype. This sequence joins TRBV20-1 and TRBJ2-7; TRBD2 is a possible D gene (5 bases). From germline, CDR1 is DFQATT and CDR2 SNEGSKA (reference sequence). The CDR3 runs to 13 residues. V was shortened by 4 bases and J by 0 bases, with 10 bases between the two germline ends. CDR3 in amino acids: CSATPGYSYEQYF. The CDR3 nucleotides are TGCAGTGCTACCCCGGGATACTCCTACGAGCAGTACTTC.

Regarding this clonotype: A much larger clone lies one base from this, so it may be a read error. This sequence joins TRBV6-1 and TRBJ2-7, with D perhaps TRBD1 or TRBD2 (5 bases each). Germline V CDR1 and CDR2: MNHNS, SASEGT. The CDR3 contains 13 residues. The germline V and J ends were trimmed by 6 bases and 1 base, with 10 bases remaining between them. This chain's CDR3 is CASRGEGSYEQYF. The CDR3 bases are TGTGCCAGCAGGGGGGAAGGTTCCTACGAGCAGTACTTC.

This clonotype appeared a few times. In nucleotides, the CDR3 is TGCAGTGCTAGGACCCCCTACTACAATGAGCAGTTCTTC. This encodes CSARTPYYNEQFF. The genes are TRBV20-1 and TRBJ2-1, with D uncertain. CDR1 is DFQATT and CDR2 is SNEGSKA in the germline V gene (reference sequence). CDR3 size: 13 residues. V was trimmed by 3 bases and J by 3 bases, leaving 9 bases between them.

The CDR3 DNA reads as TGCGCCAGTAGTACGGGACAGGAGGCGGACGAGCAGTACTTC. It codes for CASSTGQEADEQYF. The chain carries TRBV5-1 and TRBJ2-7, with TRBD1 matching 8 bases. J was trimmed by 5 bases and V by 8 bases; bases with no gene match: 12. Germline V gene lookup returns CDR1 SGHRS and CDR2 YFSETQ. The CDR3 has 14 amino acids.

Concerning this clonotype itself: Relative to the germline gene, one junction end is altered; a read error may explain this. The chain carries TRBV5-6 and TRBJ2-1, with 10 bases aligning to TRBD2. In germline, CDR1 is SGHDT, CDR2 YYEEEE. The CDR3 consists of 15 residues. The CDR3 reads CASSPAGGNGNEQLF. DNA of the CDR3: TGTGCCAGCAGCCCAGCGGGAGGGAATGGAAATGAGCAGTTATTC.

This clonotype was recorded only once. The chain carries TRBV6-5 and TRBJ2-1, with D perhaps matching TRBD2 (6 bases). The J call may not be correct, given that the DNA end is closer to TRBJ2-7. CDR1 MNHEY and CDR2 SVGAGI come from the germline V gene. The CDR3 sequence is 14 residues long. As DNA, the CDR3 is TGTGCCAGCAGTTCCGGGAGCACCTACAATGAGCAGTACTTC. Protein sequence: CASSSGSTYNEQYF.

This clonotype was observed a handful of times. This chain links TRBV20-1 with TRBJ2-3; no firm D call. From germline, CDR1 is DFQATT and CDR2 SNEGSKA (reference sequence). This CDR3 is built from 12 residues. Between the trimmed V and J ends, which lost 0 bases and 6 bases, there was a span of 7 bases. CDR3 sequence (DNA): TGCAGTGCTAGAGATAGGATGGATACGCAGTATTTT. Amino acids: CSARDRMDTQYF.

The chain has TRBV29-1 and TRBJ2-3; the D is unclear. Trimming shortened V by 4 bases and J by 6 bases, and 14 bases separated the two germline ends. This CDR3 spans 13 amino acids. The germline CDR1 and CDR2 sequences are SQVTM and ANQGSEA. This CDR3 is CSVGFRRRDTQYF. The CDR3 bases are TGCAGCGTTGGGTTTCGAAGGCGGGATACGCAGTATTTT.

This clonotype was observed a handful of times. V usage is TRBV11-2 and J usage is TRBJ1-5; TRBD1 matches 9 bases. Per germline, CDR1 SGHAT and CDR2 FQNNGV. The CDR3 totals 14 residues. V shed 4 bases and J 6 bases; nucleotides not matched to a gene: 4. The CDR3 sequence is CASSSGQGIQPQHF. The CDR3, as DNA: TGTGCCAGCAGCTCTGGACAGGGGATTCAGCCCCAGCATTTT.

The chain carries TRBV6-1 and TRBJ1-2; D is perhaps TRBD1 (6 bases). V gave up 4 bases and J gave up 4 bases, with 16 bases separating them. CDR1 is MNHNS and CDR2 is SASEGT in the germline V gene. The CDR3 spans 15 residues. In DNA, the CDR3 is TGTGCCAGCAGTGTTCCAGGGGAGGTTCGCTATGGCTACACCTTC. Translation gives CASSVPGEVRYGYTF.